What follows are 9 T cell receptor beta chains derived from one specimen sequenced in a study of vaccination and CD4 T cells after COVID-19. Treatment meaning: approximately 9-day PBMC culture with coronavirus spike peptide pools or control peptides (ViraFEST assay). Their cognate antigens are unknown. The Oncomine TCR Beta short-read assay was applied to DNA of cultured CD4+ T cells. In TCRdb, the PCR reads were re-called with MiXCR into one record per CDR3 protein. The sample consists of around 18,000 distinct CDR3 sequences, 45% to 60% of them appearing once. The sample comprised CD4+ T cells from blood, cultured in vitro. The receptors stem from a human donor who had recovered from COVID-19.

V usage is TRBV19 and J usage is TRBJ2-2; 8 bases line up with TRBD2. V was pared by 8 bases and J by 4 bases, with 6 bases of the junction left unmatched. Germline loops: CDR1 LNHDA, CDR2 SQIVND (reference sequence). CDR3 length equals 14 residues. The CDR3 protein is CASEPGLGTGELFF. The CDR3 region has the DNA TGTGCCAGTGAACCGGGACTAGGCACCGGGGAGCTGTTTTTT.

The J gene is TRBJ1-1, the V gene TRBV11-3; D is possibly TRBD1 (5 bases). Germline V gene data show CDR1 as SGHNT and CDR2 as YENEEA. The V gene lost 3 bases and the J gene lost 4 bases, with 12 bases spanning the gap. The length of the CDR3 is 14 residues. The CDR3 here is CASSFSGGSTEAFF. CDR3 in DNA: TGTGCCAGCAGCTTTTCGGGGGGGAGCACTGAAGCTTTCTTT.

This clonotype was counted once. The rearrangement links TRBV11-3 to TRBJ2-3, with D perhaps matching TRBD2 (6 bases). The CDR3 is 15 amino acids. The germline V and J ends were trimmed by 4 bases and 5 bases, with 16 bases remaining between them. In germline, CDR1 is SGHNT, CDR2 YENEEA. The CDR3 DNA follows: TGTGCCAGCAGCTCCGGGACTGGCCCTGGAGATACGCAGTATTTT. As protein: CASSSGTGPGDTQYF.

This chain links TRBV5-5 with TRBJ1-2; perhaps TRBD1 as D (5 bases). The V end lost 3 bases, the J end lost 4 bases, and 16 bases lay between the germline ends. Per the germline V gene, CDR1 is SGHKS and CDR2 is YYEKEE (reference sequence). CDR3 length equals 15 residues. The chain's CDR3 is CASSYSSQRGYGYTF. The CDR3, as DNA: TGTGCCAGCAGCTACTCCAGCCAGAGGGGCTATGGCTACACCTTC.

The chain combines TRBV6-4 with TRBJ2-2, with no clear D. V dropped 6 bases and J dropped 3 bases, with 8 bases sitting between them. In germline, CDR1 is MRHNA, CDR2 SNTAGT. The CDR3 is made up of 13 amino acids. The CDR3, as DNA: TGTGCCAGCAGCACTGGCTACACCGGGGAGCTGTTTTTT. Its protein is CASSTGYTGELFF.

The genes are TRBV6-5 and TRBJ2-1, with 15 bases matching TRBD2. Trimming removed 0 bases from V and 7 bases from J; junction bases left unmatched: 10. Germline CDR1 MNHEY, CDR2 SVGAGI. The CDR3 totals 19 residues. CDR3 sequence (DNA): TGTGCCAGCAGTTACTCGATTCCGGGACTAGCGGGAGGTTCAAATGAGCAGTTCTTC. Translated: CASSYSIPGLAGGSNEQFF.

The gene calls are TRBV7-8 and TRBJ1-3; TRBD1 aligns across 7 bases. The CDR3 has 16 residues. Germline CDR1 and CDR2: SGHVS and FQNEAQ. V was pared by 5 bases and J by 0 bases, with 7 bases of the junction left unmatched. The CDR3 DNA reads TGTGCCAGCAGCCCAGGGGGGCTATCCTCTGGAAACACCATATATTTT. It translates to CASSPGGLSSGNTIYF.

The chain employs TRBV2 and TRBJ2-2; no firm D call. CDR3 length equals 12 residues. Germline lookup yields CDR1 SNHLY and CDR2 FYNNEI. Trimming removed 8 bases at V and 4 bases at J, with 8 bases between. As DNA, the CDR3 is TGTGCCAGCTTGTGGGTCACCGGGGAGCTGTTTTTT. Translating it yields CASLWVTGELFF.

The V call is TRBV2, the J call TRBJ1-5; D remains ambiguous. V was shortened by 1 base and J by 4 bases, with 8 bases between the two germline ends. This CDR3 comprises 14 residues. Germline CDR1 is SNHLY and CDR2 is FYNNEI. CDR3 nucleotide sequence: TGTGCCAGCAGTGAAGGGTGGGGAAATCAGCCCCAGCATTTT. Its translation is CASSEGWGNQPQHF.